These 5 T cell receptor beta chains originate from one sample sequenced in a study of cytomegalovirus exposure and HLA in healthy donors. The PCR used 60 Vbeta and 13 Jbeta primers. Profiling relied on immunoSEQ multiplex PCR, and the TCRdb table lists in-frame clones only, not all of them. The sample lists 90,000 to 120,000 clones; 77% were seen once. Sample: PBMCs. Receptors originate from a male donor in good health and CMV-seronegative.

The chain links TRBV27 to TRBJ2-4; 11 nucleotides match TRBD1. Germline V gives CDR1 MNHEY, CDR2 SMNVEV (reference sequence). The CDR3 has 15 residues. The V segment lost 5 bases and the J segment 7 bases; nucleotides outside the gene matches: 7. This CDR3 is CASSAPGTGGNIQYF. DNA of the CDR3: TGTGCCAGCAGTGCCCCCGGGACAGGGGGGAACATTCAGTACTTC.

This rearrangement joins TRBV7-9 to TRBJ2-7; a weak D match, TRBD1 (7 bases). Germline V gene lookup returns CDR1 SEHNR and CDR2 FQNEAQ (reference sequence). The CDR3 is 14 amino acids. Trimming took off 5 bases at V and 4 bases at J, with 15 bases between the two ends. The DNA for the CDR3 is TGTGCCAGCAGCCCATTGACAGGGACTTACGAGCAGTACTTC. Translating gives CASSPLTGTYEQYF.

In this sample, this clone turned up a few times. DNA of the CDR3: TGTGCCAGCAGTTATGGCGGGCGAAGCTCCTACGAGCAGTACTTC. It specifies CASSYGGRSSYEQYF. V and J are TRBV6-5 and TRBJ2-5; the D gene is possibly TRBD2 (5 bases). TRBJ2-7 matches the DNA end more closely, so the J call is doubtful. Germline V lookup: CDR1 MNHEY, CDR2 SVGAGI. The CDR3 has 15 amino acids.

The chain is built from TRBV7-2 and TRBJ1-1; unclear D gene. The germline gives CDR1 SGHTA, CDR2 FQGNSA. V dropped 1 base and J dropped 4 bases, with 10 bases sitting between them. There are 14 residues in the CDR3. This chain's CDR3 is CASSLVVSITEAFF. For the CDR3, the DNA is TGTGCCAGCAGCTTAGTGGTGAGCATCACTGAAGCTTTCTTT.

This clone was seen more than once but under ten times. The rearrangement links TRBV28 to TRBJ1-5; the D gene is possibly TRBD1 (5 bases). Germline V gene sequence: CDR1 MDHEN, CDR2 SYDVKM. This CDR3 is 15 amino acids long. V dropped 8 bases and J dropped 3 bases, with 17 bases sitting between them. The CDR3 DNA is TGTGCCAGCCTGCGGGGGGGGGTCAACAATCAGCCCCAGCATTTT. It translates to CASLRGGVNNQPQHF.